The 25 T cell receptor beta chains in this list originate from one sample, sequenced in a study of identical twins. Via MiXCR, TCRdb re-called the 5' RACE reads, giving one row per CDR3 protein. The top ten clones hold around 13% of a sample with 600,000 to 850,000 distinct CDR3 sequences, over 15% of them seen once. Separately, the same data were catalogued under a study of T cells expressing NK-cell markers.

The specimen was PBMCs. These receptors all come from a woman aged 18 to 35 in good health.

This clonotype was observed a few times. The V gene is TRBV6-1, the J gene TRBJ2-2, with D tentatively TRBD1 or TRBD2 (5 bases each). This CDR3 region has 13 residues. Germline V gene sequence: CDR1 MNHNS, CDR2 SASEGT. V shed 5 bases and J shed 4 bases, with 8 bases lying between them. The DNA for the CDR3 is TGTGCCAGCAGTCGAGGGACCACCGGGGAGCTGTTTTTT. As protein: CASSRGTTGELFF.

The genes are TRBV14 and TRBJ2-1; no definite D call. Trimming cost V 4 bases and J 1 base, with 17 bases left between them. This CDR3 spans 17 amino acids. Germline V gives CDR1 SGHDN, CDR2 FVKESK. In DNA form, the CDR3 reads TGTGCCAGCAGCCCCTATCGGAAAGCCCGATCCTACAATGAGCAGTTCTTC. Translated, it gives CASSPYRKARSYNEQFF. The full variable domain, its missing parts supplied by reference TRBV14 and TRBJ2-1, is EAGVTQFPSHSVIEKGQTVTLRCDPISGHDNLYWYRRVMGKEIKFLLHFVKESKQDESGMPNNRFLAERTGGTYSTLKVQPAELEDSGVYFCASSPYRKARSYNEQFFGPGTRLTVL.

This sequence joins TRBV10-3 and TRBJ1-1; unclear D gene. This CDR3 spans 13 amino acids. Between the trimmed V and J ends, which lost 3 bases and 4 bases, there was a span of 9 bases. Germline V gene lookup returns CDR1 ENHRY and CDR2 SYGVKD. CDR3 bases: TGTGCCATCAGTGAAGGTGGGCCCACTGAAGCTTTCTTT. It is translated as CAISEGGPTEAFF.

The chain carries TRBV19 and TRBJ2-1, with D possibly being TRBD2 (5 bases). This CDR3 comprises 14 residues. Germline-derived CDR1 and CDR2 are LNHDA and SQIVND (reference sequence). Trimming took 2 bases from V and 8 from J, leaving 13 bases between them. The chain's CDR3 is CASSIPRGRDEQFF. CDR3 sequence (DNA): TGTGCCAGTAGTATACCCCGGGGAAGGGATGAGCAGTTCTTC.

The V gene is TRBV29-1, the J gene TRBJ2-3; the match to TRBD2 covers 8 bases. This CDR3 is 14 amino acids long. Germline V gene sequence: CDR1 SQVTM, CDR2 ANQGSEA. Germline trimming cut 4 bases from V and 2 bases from J; bases unmatched to any gene: 5. The CDR3 nucleotides read TGCAGCGTTGGAGGTAGCGGGAACACAGATACGCAGTATTTT. Residues: CSVGGSGNTDTQYF.

V is TRBV3-1 and J is TRBJ1-2, with a possible D match to TRBD1 (5 bases). Trimming pared 5 bases from V and 3 bases from J, leaving 16 bases between. The CDR3 length is 15 residues. Germline loops: CDR1 LGHDT, CDR2 YNNKEL (reference sequence). The CDR3 reads CASSFMPRGDYGYTF. CDR3 DNA sequence: TGTGCCAGCAGCTTTATGCCGAGGGGTGACTATGGCTACACCTTC. The whole variable domain, remainder taken from reference TRBV3-1 and TRBJ1-2, is DTAVSQTPKYLVTQMGNDKSIKCEQNLGHDTMYWYKQDSKKFLKIMFSYNNKELIINETVPNRFSPKSPDKAHLNLHINSLELGDSAVYFCASSFMPRGDYGYTFGSGTRLTVV.

The J gene is TRBJ2-7, the V gene TRBV10-3, with D perhaps given as TRBD1 or TRBD2 (5 bases each). This CDR3 is built from 13 residues. The germline V and J ends were trimmed by 8 bases and 1 base, with 12 bases remaining between them. Per germline, CDR1 ENHRY and CDR2 SYGVKD. The CDR3 region is CAIGWGKSYEQYF. CDR3 DNA: TGTGCCATCGGGTGGGGGAAATCCTACGAGCAGTACTTC.

This clonotype appeared a few times. The V gene is TRBV20-1, the J gene TRBJ2-7; the match to TRBD1 covers 7 bases. This CDR3 spans 18 amino acids. Trimming cost V 2 bases and J 3 bases; bases outside gene matches: 19. Germline V gives CDR1 DFQATT, CDR2 SNEGSKA (reference sequence). CDR3: CSARPRYRGNIAFYEQYF. The CDR3 region has the DNA TGCAGTGCTAGACCCCGCTACAGGGGAAATATTGCCTTCTACGAGCAGTACTTC.

V usage is TRBV9 and J usage is TRBJ2-7; TRBD1 is a possible D gene (6 bases). Germline CDR1 is SGDLS and CDR2 is YYNGEE. V was clipped by 3 bases and J by 4 bases, with 14 bases between them. The CDR3 extends over 14 amino acids. The CDR3 protein is CASSAGHPMYEQYF. In DNA form, the CDR3 reads TGTGCCAGCAGCGCGGGACACCCCATGTACGAGCAGTACTTC.

The rearrangement links TRBV4-3 to TRBJ1-2; 11 nucleotides line up with TRBD1. Germline assignment: CDR1 LGHNA and CDR2 YSLEER. Trimming took 4 bases from V and 7 from J; bases not matched to a gene: 5. The CDR3 is 14 residues long. CDR3 in amino acids: CASSLRTGGSGYTF. The CDR3 DNA reads as TGCGCCAGCAGCCTCAGGACAGGGGGCAGTGGCTACACCTTC.

This clonotype was seen only a few times. CDR3 residues: CASSSTGTSGTEQYF. CDR3 sequence (DNA): TGTGCCAGCAGCTCAACCGGGACTAGCGGGACCGAGCAGTACTTC. The genes are TRBV11-2 and TRBJ2-7; 13 positions match TRBD2. CDR1 is SGHAT and CDR2 is FQNNGV in the germline V gene. Trimming took 4 bases from V and 6 from J; bases not matched to a gene: 6. This CDR3 has 15 residues.

This clonotype has ten or more counts. The chain recombines TRBV27 with TRBJ2-7; 7 bases line up with TRBD2. V lost 6 bases to trimming and J lost 2 bases; unmatched junction nucleotides: 7. The germline gives CDR1 MNHEY, CDR2 SMNVEV (reference sequence). The CDR3 totals 14 residues. The CDR3 bases are TGTGCCAGCAGAAGACTAGCCCCTCCCTACGAGCAGTACTTC. Translation: CASRRLAPPYEQYF.

The chain links TRBV5-4 to TRBJ2-1; 8 bases are a match to TRBD2. The germline V gene encodes CDR1 SGHNT and CDR2 YYREEE (reference sequence). V lost 1 base to trimming and J lost 10 bases; unmatched junction nucleotides: 7. The CDR3 is 14 amino acids. CDR3 nucleotides: TGTGCCAGCAGCTTGAGCGCGTCTAGCGGGGAGCAGTTCTTC. This sequence encodes CASSLSASSGEQFF.

This clonotype was seen only a few times. The V call is TRBV20-1, the J call TRBJ1-1; the match to TRBD1 covers 8 bases. Trimming at V came to 2 bases and at J to 3 bases, leaving 8 bases not matched to a gene. This CDR3 has 15 residues. CDR1 and CDR2 from the germline V gene are DFQATT and SNEGSKA (reference sequence). CDR3 nucleotide sequence: TGCAGTGCTAGACAGACAGGGGAGTGGGACACTGAAGCTTTCTTT. Protein: CSARQTGEWDTEAFF.

As regards this clonotype: Its ends do not fully match the called genes, so a read error is possible. The chain uses TRBV30 and TRBJ1-6; D unclear. Germline CDR1 reads GTSNPN; CDR2 reads SVGIG (reference sequence). This CDR3 contains 12 residues. This CDR3 reads CAWSRHNSPLHF. The DNA of the CDR3 is TGTGCCTGGAGTAGACATAACTCACCCCTCCACTTT.

The rearrangement joins TRBV20-1 to TRBJ2-2, with unresolved D. The CDR3 has 13 residues. Trimming cost V 6 bases and J 4 bases, with 12 bases left between them. Germline loops: CDR1 DFQATT, CDR2 SNEGSKA (reference sequence). The CDR3 DNA is TGCAGTGCCCGAAGCTTAACCACCGGGGAGCTGTTTTTT. Amino acid sequence: CSARSLTTGELFF.

This clonotype was found many times. This chain joins TRBV20-1 and TRBJ1-1, with D hard to call. Between the trimmed V and J ends, which lost 5 bases and 0 bases, there was a span of 10 bases. In germline, CDR1 is DFQATT, CDR2 SNEGSKA (reference sequence). The CDR3 length is 13 residues. CDR3 DNA sequence: TGCAGTGCTCGATATCAATTGAACACTGAAGCTTTCTTT. Its protein product is CSARYQLNTEAFF.

The chain recombines TRBV20-1 with TRBJ2-1; no definite D call. The CDR3 has 13 residues. CDR1 is DFQATT and CDR2 is SNEGSKA in the germline V gene (reference sequence). V was pared by 2 bases and J by 6 bases, with 11 bases between. CDR3 sequence (DNA): TGCAGTGCTAGAAGTGTAAGGATCAATGAGCAGTTCTTC. Translation: CSARSVRINEQFF.

J is TRBJ2-5 and V is TRBV29-1; D uncertain. This CDR3 comprises 12 residues. The germline V and J ends were trimmed by 4 bases and 3 bases, with 9 bases remaining between them. CDR1 and CDR2 (germline): SQVTM, ANQGSEA. The CDR3 loop reads CSVAGDEETQYF. The CDR3 DNA reads TGCAGCGTTGCAGGTGACGAAGAGACCCAGTACTTC.

This chain uses TRBV5-1 with TRBJ2-7; 7 bases are a match to TRBD1. The CDR3 covers 15 residues. Germline trimming cut 2 bases from V and 2 bases from J; bases unmatched to any gene: 7. Germline V gene lookup returns CDR1 SGHRS and CDR2 YFSETQ. CDR3 sequence reads: CASSFTGTVTYEQYF. The CDR3 nucleotides are TGCGCCAGCAGCTTTACCGGGACAGTAACCTACGAGCAGTACTTC.

This clonotype has a handful of counts. The V and J genes are TRBV6-1 and TRBJ1-2, with 8 bases aligning to TRBD1. Trimming took 8 bases from V and 8 from J; bases not matched to a gene: 10. CDR3 length equals 13 residues. CDR1 and CDR2 from the germline V gene are MNHNS and SASEGT. The CDR3 bases are TGTGCCAGCGGCCGACAGGGGATGGGGGGCTACACCTTC. This codes for CASGRQGMGGYTF.

This clonotype was found a few times. J is TRBJ1-1 and V is TRBV5-5; D is unclear. Germline V lookup: CDR1 SGHKS, CDR2 YYEKEE (reference sequence). V was pared by 0 bases and J by 1 base, with 13 bases between. The CDR3 runs to 16 residues. The CDR3 region has the DNA TGTGCCAGCAGCTTGGTTAATTTTGCTGAGAACACTGAAGCTTTCTTT. The encoded protein is CASSLVNFAENTEAFF. The full variable domain, rest sourced from reference TRBV5-5 and TRBJ1-1, is DAGVTQSPTHLIKTRGQQVTLRCSPISGHKSVSWYQQVLGQGPQFIFQYYEKEERGRGNFPDRFSARQFPNYSSELNVNALLLGDSALYLCASSLVNFAENTEAFFGQGTRLTVV.

This clonotype has a handful of counts. CDR3 loop: CAISEGRDRDSPLHF. CDR3 coding DNA: TGTGCCATCAGTGAGGGCAGGGACAGAGATTCACCCCTCCACTTT. V and J are TRBV10-3 and TRBJ1-6; TRBD1 matches at 7 bases. Germline V gives CDR1 ENHRY, CDR2 SYGVKD. The CDR3 runs 15 residues. V lost 2 bases to trimming and J lost 8 bases; unmatched junction nucleotides: 6.

This chain connects TRBV6-5 to TRBJ2-7; TRBD1 aligns across 7 bases. The CDR3 runs to 14 residues. CDR1 is MNHEY and CDR2 is SVGAGI in the germline V gene. The junction had 8 bases not matched to a gene; V was cut back by 4 bases and J by 5 bases. CDR3 coding DNA: TGTGCCAGCAGTTCCCAGGGACAGTACAACGAGCAGTACTTC. Protein product: CASSSQGQYNEQYF.

The CDR3 protein is CASSGPSKHEQYF. The CDR3 DNA is TGTGCCAGCAGCGGCCCCTCCAAGCACGAGCAGTACTTC. The chain is built from TRBV9 and TRBJ2-7; D gene uncertain. The CDR3 totals 13 residues. Germline-derived CDR1 and CDR2 are SGDLS and YYNGEE. Trimming took 3 bases from V and 5 from J, leaving 12 bases between them.